A single sample gave rise to the 12 T cell receptor beta chains below, sequenced in a study of blood T cell repertoires in COVID-19. Profiled with immunoSEQ multiplex PCR; TCRdb holds only in-frame clones, not every one. The sample holds about 160,000 clones, 80% to 95% seen once. The sequencing sample was made of peripheral blood. These receptors came from a man between 25 and 39 years old with COVID-19, enrolled during active disease.

V and J are TRBV11-2 and TRBJ2-7; 9 nucleotides match TRBD1. J was trimmed by 13 bases and V by 5 bases; bases with no gene match: 12. Per the germline V gene, CDR1 is SGHAT and CDR2 is FQNNGV. CDR3 length: 13 amino acids. The CDR3 loop is CASSTQTGTGHYF. The CDR3 DNA is TGTGCCAGCAGCACGCAGACCGGGACAGGGCACTACTTC.

The CDR3 region is CAISESTSGARPKNIQYF. The CDR3 DNA reads TGTGCCATCAGTGAGTCGACGTCAGGGGCTCGACCCAAAAACATTCAGTACTTC. This chain uses TRBV10-3 with TRBJ2-4, with a possible D match to TRBD1 (6 bases). V was clipped by 0 bases and J by 2 bases, with 17 bases between them. The CDR3 is 18 residues long. Germline loops: CDR1 ENHRY, CDR2 SYGVKD.

V is TRBV11-2 and J is TRBJ2-3; 7 positions agree with TRBD1. This CDR3 comprises 17 residues. The V gene end was trimmed by 5 bases and the J gene end by 0 bases; junction bases not matched to a gene: 11. Germline V lookup: CDR1 SGHAT, CDR2 FQNNGV. CDR3: CASSTRGFVESTDTQYF. CDR3 sequence (DNA): TGTGCCAGCAGCACCAGGGGGTTTGTCGAGAGCACAGATACGCAGTATTTT.

V gene TRBV18 combines with J gene TRBJ1-4; maybe TRBD1 (6 bases). This CDR3 has 16 residues. CDR1 is KGHSH, CDR2 LQKENI, per germline. Trimming cost V 1 base and J 3 bases, with 12 bases left between them. Here the CDR3 reads CASSPQKGVPNEKLFF. CDR3 DNA: TGTGCCAGCTCACCACAGAAGGGGGTACCTAATGAAAAACTGTTTTTT. The whole variable domain, remainder taken from reference TRBV18 and TRBJ1-4, is NAGVMQNPRHLVRRRGQEARLRCSPMKGHSHVYWYRQLPEEGLKFMVYLQKENIIDESGMPKERFSAEFPKEGPSILRIQQVVRGDSAAYFCASSPQKGVPNEKLFFGSGTQLSVL.

The rearrangement uses TRBV10-3 and TRBJ1-3; TRBD1 is a possible D gene (5 bases). There are 15 residues in the CDR3. CDR1 and CDR2 from the germline V gene are ENHRY and SYGVKD. With 4 bases removed from V and 4 bases from J, the gap between germline ends came to 14 bases. The DNA of the CDR3 is TGTGCCATCAGTGTTTCAGGGCTCAGAGGAAACACCATATATTTT. Amino acids: CAISVSGLRGNTIYF.

V is TRBV9 and J is TRBJ1-6; D unclear. V was cut by 3 bases and J by 0 bases, with 7 bases left in between. Germline V gene sequence: CDR1 SGDLS, CDR2 YYNGEE. This CDR3 contains 15 residues. CDR3: CASSAKSSYNSPLHF. The CDR3 nucleotides are TGTGCCAGCAGCGCCAAGAGCTCCTATAATTCACCCCTCCACTTT.

The chain has TRBV5-4 and TRBJ2-1, with 11 nucleotides matching TRBD1. J gave up 4 bases and V 4 bases, and 4 bases lay outside the gene matches. This CDR3 has 15 amino acids. Germline V gene sequence: CDR1 SGHNT, CDR2 YYREEE (reference sequence). CDR3 protein: CASSPGTGGYNEQFF. CDR3 DNA: TGTGCCAGCAGCCCCGGGACAGGGGGGTACAATGAGCAGTTCTTC.

This clone was detected once. V gene TRBV19 combines with J gene TRBJ1-5; TRBD1 might be the D (5 bases). The germline CDR1 and CDR2 sequences are LNHDA and SQIVND (reference sequence). This CDR3 region has 15 residues. Trimming cost V 6 bases and J 5 bases, with 17 bases left between them. The CDR3 nucleotides are TGTGCCAGTAGACCTCTTACAGGCGGAGATCAGCCCCAGCATTTT. As protein: CASRPLTGGDQPQHF.

This rearrangement joins TRBV4-2 to TRBJ2-2; 8 positions agree with TRBD1. The CDR3 totals 17 residues. Germline CDR1 is LGHNA and CDR2 is YNFKEQ. The J segment lost 1 base and the V segment lost 1 base, leaving 5 bases of the junction unmatched. Written as DNA, the CDR3 is TGTGCCAGCAGCCAAGCGGTGGGGACAGGGAACACCGGGGAGCTGTTTTTT. As protein: CASSQAVGTGNTGELFF.

The rearrangement uses TRBV2 and TRBJ1-2, with D unresolved. CDR1 is SNHLY and CDR2 is FYNNEI in the germline V gene. The CDR3 totals 14 residues. V was pared by 6 bases and J by 2 bases, with 13 bases between. CDR3 coding DNA: TGTGCCAGCAGAGAGGGCCACGCAAACTATGGCTACACCTTC. Translated: CASREGHANYGYTF.

This clone was counted only a few times. The rearrangement uses TRBV10-3 and TRBJ1-2; no reliable D call. Trimming took 6 bases from V and 4 from J, leaving 18 bases between them. The CDR3 covers 15 residues. Germline-derived CDR1 and CDR2 are ENHRY and SYGVKD. CDR3 bases: TGTGCCATCAGATCGACTTCCTCCGCGCTCTATGGCTACACCTTC. As protein: CAIRSTSSALYGYTF.

This chain connects TRBV6-5 to TRBJ1-2; 7 bases are shared with TRBD1. Germline V gives CDR1 MNHEY, CDR2 SVGAGI. This CDR3 contains 11 residues. Germline trimming cut 7 bases from V and 6 bases from J; bases unmatched to any gene: 2. DNA of the CDR3: TGTGCCAGCACAGGGGGAAATGGCTACACCTTC. Amino acids: CASTGGNGYTF.